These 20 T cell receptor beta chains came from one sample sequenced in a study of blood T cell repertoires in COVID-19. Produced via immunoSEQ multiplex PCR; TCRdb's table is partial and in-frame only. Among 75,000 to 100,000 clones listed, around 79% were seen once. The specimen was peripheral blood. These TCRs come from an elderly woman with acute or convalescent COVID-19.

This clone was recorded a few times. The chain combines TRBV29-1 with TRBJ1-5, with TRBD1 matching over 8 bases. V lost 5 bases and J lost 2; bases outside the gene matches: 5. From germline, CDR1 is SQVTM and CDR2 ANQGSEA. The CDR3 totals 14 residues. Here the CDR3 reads CSVIQTGGNQPQHF. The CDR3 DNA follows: TGCAGCGTTATTCAGACAGGGGGCAATCAGCCCCAGCATTTT.

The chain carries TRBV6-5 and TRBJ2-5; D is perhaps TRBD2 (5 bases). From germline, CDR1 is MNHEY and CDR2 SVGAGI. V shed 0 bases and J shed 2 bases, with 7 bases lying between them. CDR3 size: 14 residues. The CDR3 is CASSYSGGQETQYF. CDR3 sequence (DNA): TGTGCCAGCAGTTACTCAGGAGGACAAGAGACCCAGTACTTC.

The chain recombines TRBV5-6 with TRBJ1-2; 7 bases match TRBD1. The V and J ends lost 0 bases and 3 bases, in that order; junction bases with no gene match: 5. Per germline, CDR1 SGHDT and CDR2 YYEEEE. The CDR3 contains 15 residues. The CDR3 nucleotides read TGTGCCAGCAGCTTGGGAGGGGGCGCAGACTATGGCTACACCTTC. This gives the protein CASSLGGGADYGYTF.

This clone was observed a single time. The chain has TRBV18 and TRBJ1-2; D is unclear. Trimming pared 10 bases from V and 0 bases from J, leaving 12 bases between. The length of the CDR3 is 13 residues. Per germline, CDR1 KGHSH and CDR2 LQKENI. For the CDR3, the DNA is TGTGCCACCTCCTCTACTACTAACTATGGCTACACCTTC. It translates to CATSSTTNYGYTF.

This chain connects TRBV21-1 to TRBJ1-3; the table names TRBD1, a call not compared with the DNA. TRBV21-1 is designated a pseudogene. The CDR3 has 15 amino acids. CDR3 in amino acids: CASVNRGDLGNTIYF. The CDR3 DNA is TGTGCCAGCGTCAACAGGGGCGATCTCGGAAACACCATATATTTT.

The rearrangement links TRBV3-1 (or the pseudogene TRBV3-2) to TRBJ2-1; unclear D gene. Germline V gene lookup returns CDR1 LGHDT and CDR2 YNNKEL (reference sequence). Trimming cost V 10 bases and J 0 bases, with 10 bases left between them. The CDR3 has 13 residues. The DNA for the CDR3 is TGTGCCATTCGGAGTAGCTCCTACAATGAGCAGTTCTTC. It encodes CAIRSSSYNEQFF.

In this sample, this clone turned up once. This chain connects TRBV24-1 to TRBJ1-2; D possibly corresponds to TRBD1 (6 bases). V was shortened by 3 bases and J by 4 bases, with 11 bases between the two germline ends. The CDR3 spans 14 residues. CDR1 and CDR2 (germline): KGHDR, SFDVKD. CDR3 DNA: TGTGCCACCAGTGATAACAACAGGGTCTATGGCTACACCTTC. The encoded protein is CATSDNNRVYGYTF.

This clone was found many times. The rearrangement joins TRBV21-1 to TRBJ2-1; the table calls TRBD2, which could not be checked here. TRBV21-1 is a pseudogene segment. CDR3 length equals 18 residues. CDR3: CASSKGPTSSVGYNEQFF. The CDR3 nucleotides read TGTGCCAGCAGCAAAGGACCCACTAGCTCCGTAGGGTACAATGAGCAGTTCTTC.

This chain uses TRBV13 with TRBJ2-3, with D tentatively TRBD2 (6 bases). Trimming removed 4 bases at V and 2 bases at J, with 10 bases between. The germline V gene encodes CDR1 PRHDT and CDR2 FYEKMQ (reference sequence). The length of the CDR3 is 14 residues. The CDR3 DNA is TGTGCCAGCAGCTACGGGACTCCCACAGATACGCAGTATTTT. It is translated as CASSYGTPTDTQYF.

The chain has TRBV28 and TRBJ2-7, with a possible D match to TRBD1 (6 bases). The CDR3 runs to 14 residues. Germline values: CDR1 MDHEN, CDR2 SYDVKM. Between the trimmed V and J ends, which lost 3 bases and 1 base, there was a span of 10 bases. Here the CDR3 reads CASSFGTPSYEQYF. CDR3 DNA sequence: TGTGCCAGCAGTTTCGGGACACCTTCCTACGAGCAGTACTTC.

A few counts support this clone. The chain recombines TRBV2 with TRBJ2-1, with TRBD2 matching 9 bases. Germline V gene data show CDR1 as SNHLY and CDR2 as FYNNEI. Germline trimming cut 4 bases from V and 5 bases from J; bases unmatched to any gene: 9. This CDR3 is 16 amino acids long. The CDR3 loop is CASSAQGLANNNEQFF. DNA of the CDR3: TGTGCCAGCAGTGCGCAAGGACTAGCGAATAACAATGAGCAGTTCTTC.

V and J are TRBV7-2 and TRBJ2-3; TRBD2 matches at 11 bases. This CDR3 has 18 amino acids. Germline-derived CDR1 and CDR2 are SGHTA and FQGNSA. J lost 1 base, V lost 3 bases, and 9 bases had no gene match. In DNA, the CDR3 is TGTGCCAGCAGCTTCGCCTGGTTTAGCGGGGGGGGCACAGATACGCAGTATTTT. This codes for CASSFAWFSGGGTDTQYF.

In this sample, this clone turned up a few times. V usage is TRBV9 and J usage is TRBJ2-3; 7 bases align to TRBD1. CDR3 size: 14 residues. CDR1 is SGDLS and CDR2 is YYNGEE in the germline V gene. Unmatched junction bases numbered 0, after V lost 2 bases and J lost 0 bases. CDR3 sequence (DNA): TGTGCCAGCAGCGTGACAGGGAGCACAGATACGCAGTATTTT. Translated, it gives CASSVTGSTDTQYF. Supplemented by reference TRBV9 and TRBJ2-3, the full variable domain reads DSGVTQTPKHLITATGQRVTLRCSPRSGDLSVYWYQQSLDQGLQFLIQYYNGEERAKGNILERFSAQQFPDLHSELNLSSLELGDSALYFCASSVTGSTDTQYFGPGTRLTVL.

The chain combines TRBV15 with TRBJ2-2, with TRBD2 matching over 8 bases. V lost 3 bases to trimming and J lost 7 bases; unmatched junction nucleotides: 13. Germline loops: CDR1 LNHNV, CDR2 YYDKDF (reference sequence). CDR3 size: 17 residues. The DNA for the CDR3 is TGTGCCACCAGCAGGCTGGGTCTTGGAGCGGGGGTCGGGGAGCTGTTTTTT. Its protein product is CATSRLGLGAGVGELFF.

In nucleotides, the CDR3 is TGTGCCAGCAGTTCGGGGGACTCTGGAAACACCATATATTTT. It specifies CASSSGDSGNTIYF. The chain uses TRBV27 and TRBJ1-3, with D perhaps TRBD1 (5 bases). The CDR3 is 14 amino acids. V was trimmed by 4 bases and J by 0 bases, leaving 7 bases between them. Germline CDR1 is MNHEY and CDR2 is SMNVEV (reference sequence).

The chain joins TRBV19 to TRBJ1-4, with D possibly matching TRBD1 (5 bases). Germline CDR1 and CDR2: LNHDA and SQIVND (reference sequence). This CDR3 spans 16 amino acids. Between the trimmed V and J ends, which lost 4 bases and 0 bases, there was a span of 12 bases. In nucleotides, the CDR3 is TGTGCCAGTAGTACATGGGGCGACCCAACTAATGAAAAACTGTTTTTT. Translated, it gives CASSTWGDPTNEKLFF.

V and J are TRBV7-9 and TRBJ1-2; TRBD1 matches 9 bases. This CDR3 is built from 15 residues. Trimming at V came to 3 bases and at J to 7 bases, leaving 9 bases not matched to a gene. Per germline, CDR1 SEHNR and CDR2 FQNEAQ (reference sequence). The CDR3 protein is CASSFYSGTGFGYTF. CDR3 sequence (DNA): TGTGCCAGCAGCTTCTATTCCGGGACAGGGTTTGGCTACACCTTC.

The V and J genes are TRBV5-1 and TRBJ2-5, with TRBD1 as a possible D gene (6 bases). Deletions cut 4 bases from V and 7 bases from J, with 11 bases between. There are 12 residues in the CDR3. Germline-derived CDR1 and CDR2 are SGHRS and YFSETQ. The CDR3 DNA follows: TGCGCCAGCAGCCCACAGGGATGGACCCAGTACTTC. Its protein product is CASSPQGWTQYF.

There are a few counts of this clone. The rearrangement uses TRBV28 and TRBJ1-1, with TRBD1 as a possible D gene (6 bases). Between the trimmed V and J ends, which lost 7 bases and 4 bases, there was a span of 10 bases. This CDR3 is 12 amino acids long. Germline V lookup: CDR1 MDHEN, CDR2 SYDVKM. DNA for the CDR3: TGTGCCAGCAATACAGGGAGCACTGAAGCTTTCTTT. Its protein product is CASNTGSTEAFF.

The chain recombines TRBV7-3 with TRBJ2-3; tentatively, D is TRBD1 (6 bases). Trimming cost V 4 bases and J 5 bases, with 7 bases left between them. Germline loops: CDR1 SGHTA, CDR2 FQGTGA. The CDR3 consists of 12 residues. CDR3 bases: TGTGCCAGCAGCTCCAGGGGAGATACGCAGTATTTT. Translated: CASSSRGDTQYF.